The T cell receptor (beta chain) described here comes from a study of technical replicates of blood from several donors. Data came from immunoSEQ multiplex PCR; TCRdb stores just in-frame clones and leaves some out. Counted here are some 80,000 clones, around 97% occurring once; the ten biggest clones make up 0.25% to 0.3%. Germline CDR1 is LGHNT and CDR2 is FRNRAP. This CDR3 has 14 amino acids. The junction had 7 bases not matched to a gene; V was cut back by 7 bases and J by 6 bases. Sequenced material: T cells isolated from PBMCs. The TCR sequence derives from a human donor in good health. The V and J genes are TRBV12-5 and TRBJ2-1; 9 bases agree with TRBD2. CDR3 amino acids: CASVGTSRVNEQFF. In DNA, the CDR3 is TGTGCTAGTGTGGGGACTAGCCGCGTCAATGAGCAGTTCTTC. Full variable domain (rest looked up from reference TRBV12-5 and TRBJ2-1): DARVTQTPRHKVTEMGQEVTMRCQPILGHNTVFWYRQTMMQGLELLAYFRNRAPLDDSGMPKDRFSAEMPDATLATLKIQPSEPRDSAVYFCASVGTSRVNEQFFGPGTRLTVL.